Reported below is one T cell receptor beta chain. Its antigen is unidentified. This specimen belongs to a study of T cells expressing NK-cell markers. TCRdb re-called the 5' RACE reads, yielding one record per CDR3 amino acid sequence without DNA. The table lists roughly 420,000 distinct CDR3 sequences. The CDR3 has 15 amino acids. The germline CDR1 and CDR2 sequences are SGHRS and YFSETQ. Study-level findings and limits: Leadership of the CD3+CD56-NKG2C+ fraction also belonged to these clonotypes in a handful of donors.

This receptor was obtained from a woman aged 18 to 75 in good health. The V gene is TRBV5-1, the J gene TRBJ2-1; as DNA is missing, the TRBD2 call by TCRdb cannot be tested. The sample was blood T cells: a sorted CD56 or NKG2C T cell subset, CD4+ or CD8+ T cells, or bulk PBMC T cells (not recorded which). The chain's CDR3 is CASSFRLVTTNEQFF.